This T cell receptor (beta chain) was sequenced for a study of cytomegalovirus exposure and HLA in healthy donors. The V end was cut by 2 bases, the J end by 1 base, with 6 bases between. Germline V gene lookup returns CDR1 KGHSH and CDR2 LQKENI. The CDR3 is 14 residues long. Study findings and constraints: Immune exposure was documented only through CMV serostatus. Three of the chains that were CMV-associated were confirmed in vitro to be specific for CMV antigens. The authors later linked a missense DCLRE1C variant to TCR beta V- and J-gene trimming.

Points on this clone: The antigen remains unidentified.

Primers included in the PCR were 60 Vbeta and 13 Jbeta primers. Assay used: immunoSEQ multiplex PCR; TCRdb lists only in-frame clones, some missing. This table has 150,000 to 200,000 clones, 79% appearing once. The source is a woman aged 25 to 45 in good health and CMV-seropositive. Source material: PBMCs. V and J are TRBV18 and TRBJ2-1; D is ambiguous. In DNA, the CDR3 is TGTGCCAGCTCACCAGCCCAGTCCTACAATGAGCAGTTCTTC. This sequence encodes CASSPAQSYNEQFF.